The entry below describes one TCR beta chain. This entry belongs to a study of blood T cell repertoires in COVID-19. Overall study context: PBMCs, B-cell-depleted T cells, or T cells provided the cDNA or gDNA that made up the material.

Assay used: immunoSEQ multiplex PCR; TCRdb lists only in-frame clones, some missing. The sample contains roughly 200,000 clones, around 80% of which appear only once. V lost 0 bases and J 4 bases, leaving 13 bases between the germline ends. CDR1 and CDR2 (germline): SGHTA, FQGNSA. This CDR3 has 15 amino acids. Sequenced material: peripheral blood. The chain combines TRBV7-2 with TRBJ2-7, with D possibly being TRBD1 (6 bases). The clonotype was recovered from a man aged 60-69 years with acute or convalescent COVID-19. The CDR3 bases are TGTGCCAGCAGCTTAGCGGGGGCCCAAAGATACGAGCAGTACTTC. Encoded protein: CASSLAGAQRYEQYF.